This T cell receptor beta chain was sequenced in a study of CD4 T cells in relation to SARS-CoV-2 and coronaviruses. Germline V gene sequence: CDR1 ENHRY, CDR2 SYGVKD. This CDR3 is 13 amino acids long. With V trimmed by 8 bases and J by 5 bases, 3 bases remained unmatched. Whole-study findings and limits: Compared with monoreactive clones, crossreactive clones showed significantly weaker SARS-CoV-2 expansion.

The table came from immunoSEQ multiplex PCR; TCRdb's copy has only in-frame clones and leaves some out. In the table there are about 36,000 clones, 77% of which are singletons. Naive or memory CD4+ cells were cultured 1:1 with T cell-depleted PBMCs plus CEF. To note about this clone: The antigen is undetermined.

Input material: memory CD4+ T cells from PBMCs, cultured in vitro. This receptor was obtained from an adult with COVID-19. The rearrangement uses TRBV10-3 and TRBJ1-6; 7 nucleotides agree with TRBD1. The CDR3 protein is CAIGGQNNSPLHF. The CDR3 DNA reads TGTGCCATCGGGGGACAGAATAATTCACCCCTCCACTTT.